One sample yielded the 26 T cell receptor beta chains listed below, sequenced in a study of blood T cell repertoires in COVID-19. TCRdb's copy holds only in-frame clones and misses some; the assay was immunoSEQ multiplex PCR. The sample has about 290,000 clones; roughly 90% are singletons. Sequencing was carried out using peripheral blood. The source of these receptors is a woman aged 40 to 50 who had recovered from COVID-19.

V is TRBV10-1 and J is TRBJ2-7; possible D gene TRBD2, 6 bases. Germline V gene lookup returns CDR1 WNHNN and CDR2 SYGVQD (reference sequence). V was cut by 0 bases and J by 2 bases, with 11 bases left in between. The CDR3 totals 15 residues. As DNA, the CDR3 is TGCGCCAGCAGTGAGTCGGTAGCGGCCACCTACGAGCAGTACTTC. Encoded protein: CASSESVAATYEQYF.

The CDR3 loop is CASGVTGPGANVLTF. CDR3 nucleotides: TGCGCCAGCGGGGTAACAGGGCCCGGGGCCAACGTCCTGACTTTC. This chain links TRBV5-1 with TRBJ2-6; tentatively, D is TRBD1 (6 bases). Germline values: CDR1 SGHRS, CDR2 YFSETQ. The CDR3 has 15 residues. V was trimmed by 7 bases and J by 4 bases, leaving 15 bases between them. Looking up the rest from reference TRBV5-1 and TRBJ2-6 gives the full variable domain: KAGVTQTPRYLIKTRGQQVTLSCSPISGHRSVSWYQQTPGQGLQFLFEYFSETQRNKGNFPGRFSGRQFSNSRSEMNVSTLELGDSALYLCASGVTGPGANVLTFGAGSRLTVL.

The V call is TRBV12-5, the J call TRBJ2-1; the match to TRBD2 covers 9 bases. CDR1 is LGHNT, CDR2 FRNRAP, per germline. After removal of 6 bases from V and 5 bases from J, the junction contained 5 bases not matched to a gene. This CDR3 spans 14 amino acids. The CDR3 loop is CASGLAGDHNEQFF. CDR3 sequence (DNA): TGTGCTAGTGGATTAGCGGGAGACCACAATGAGCAGTTCTTC.

The V call is TRBV15, the J call TRBJ2-1; TRBD2 matches 13 bases. J lost 10 bases, V lost 1 base, and 4 bases had no gene match. The CDR3 extends over 15 amino acids. The germline CDR1 and CDR2 sequences are LNHNV and YYDKDF (reference sequence). The CDR3 is CATSRGTSGRGEQFF. The CDR3, as DNA: TGTGCCACCAGCAGAGGGACTAGCGGGAGAGGGGAGCAGTTCTTC.

The J gene is TRBJ2-1, the V gene TRBV19; 7 nucleotides agree with TRBD1. The V gene end was trimmed by 4 bases and the J gene end by 6 bases; junction bases not matched to a gene: 15. CDR3 length: 17 residues. Germline loops: CDR1 LNHDA, CDR2 SQIVND (reference sequence). CDR3 bases: TGTGCCAGTAGTACCCGACAGGGTCCGGTGCCAGGCAATGAGCAGTTCTTC. The encoded protein is CASSTRQGPVPGNEQFF.

This chain joins TRBV4-2 and TRBJ2-7; D perhaps matches TRBD2 (6 bases). CDR3 length equals 16 residues. Trimming stripped 0 bases from V and 3 bases from J, with 15 bases between. Germline lookup yields CDR1 LGHNA and CDR2 YNFKEQ. CDR3 bases: TGTGCCAGCAGCCAAGAAAGGACTATGACCCACTACGAGCAGTACTTC. This codes for CASSQERTMTHYEQYF.

The CDR3 DNA reads TGTGCCAGCTCACCCCACGGACTAGCGGCTGGCTCCTACAATGAGCAGTTCTTC. It codes for CASSPHGLAAGSYNEQFF. The rearrangement links TRBV18 to TRBJ2-1; 10 nucleotides line up with TRBD2. Per the germline V gene, CDR1 is KGHSH and CDR2 is LQKENI. The CDR3 is 18 residues long. J was trimmed by 0 bases and V by 3 bases; bases with no gene match: 8.

This clone appeared once. This sequence joins TRBV27 and TRBJ2-5, with D unclear. This CDR3 has 14 residues. V dropped 1 base and J dropped 2 bases, with 8 bases sitting between them. The germline V gene has CDR1 MNHEY and CDR2 SMNVEV (reference sequence). The chain's CDR3 is CASSLFVGQETQYF. In nucleotides, the CDR3 is TGTGCCAGCAGTTTATTTGTCGGGCAAGAGACCCAGTACTTC.

This clone was recorded a few times. The J gene is TRBJ2-3, the V gene TRBV13; 9 nucleotides align to TRBD2. Looked up from germline, CDR1 is PRHDT and CDR2 is FYEKMQ (reference sequence). The CDR3 loop spans 17 amino acids. Trimming at V came to 5 bases and at J to 1 base, leaving 10 bases not matched to a gene. CDR3: CASSTPRTSERTDTQYF. The CDR3 DNA sequence: TGTGCCAGCAGCACCCCCAGGACTAGCGAGCGCACAGATACGCAGTATTTT.

CDR3 sequence (DNA): TGTGCCAGCAGCTTAGGTGGACTAGCGGCCTACAATGAGCAGTTCTTC. Encoded protein: CASSLGGLAAYNEQFF. The chain links TRBV7-9 to TRBJ2-1, with 10 bases identical to TRBD2. Germline CDR1 is SEHNR and CDR2 is FQNEAQ (reference sequence). Germline trimming cut 1 base from V and 2 bases from J; bases unmatched to any gene: 2. The CDR3 has 16 amino acids.

The chain recombines TRBV5-1 with TRBJ2-2, with a tentative D call TRBD2 (5 bases). The CDR3 totals 13 residues. Trimming took 4 bases from V and 5 from J, leaving 9 bases between them. Per germline, CDR1 SGHRS and CDR2 YFSETQ. DNA for the CDR3: TGCGCCAGCAGCAGGACTGTAACCGGGGAGCTGTTTTTT. It translates to CASSRTVTGELFF.

The chain recombines TRBV5-8 with TRBJ2-5; 7 bases map to TRBD2. V gave up 2 bases and J gave up 3 bases; unmatched junction bases: 10. The CDR3 consists of 16 residues. Germline V gives CDR1 SGHTS, CDR2 YDEGEE. CDR3 sequence (DNA): TGTGCCAGCAGCTTTGGCGGGAGATCCCAGGAAGAGACCCAGTACTTC. Translation: CASSFGGRSQEETQYF.

V and J are TRBV27 and TRBJ2-7; D is possibly TRBD2 (6 bases). CDR3 length: 14 amino acids. The V gene's germline CDR1 is MNHEY and CDR2 SMNVEV (reference sequence). V was shortened by 5 bases and J by 3 bases, with 14 bases between the two germline ends. This chain's CDR3 is CASSPGSSGYEQYF. The DNA of the CDR3 is TGTGCCAGCAGTCCCGGGAGTTCGGGCTACGAGCAGTACTTC.

The chain carries TRBV2 and TRBJ1-6, with 7 bases matching TRBD1. Germline CDR1 reads SNHLY; CDR2 reads FYNNEI. The length of the CDR3 is 14 residues. Trimming at V came to 8 bases and at J to 9 bases, leaving 10 bases not matched to a gene. CDR3 region: CASFTGEKGSPLHF. CDR3 bases: TGTGCCAGCTTTACAGGGGAGAAGGGTTCACCCCTCCACTTT.

The chain combines TRBV27 with TRBJ1-1; D not certain. This CDR3 has 12 residues. Germline values: CDR1 MNHEY, CDR2 SMNVEV (reference sequence). The V and J ends lost 8 bases and 0 bases respectively, with 7 bases between them. CDR3 nucleotides: TGTGCCAGCCACTCGGTGAACACTGAAGCTTTCTTT. This codes for CASHSVNTEAFF.

The rearrangement uses TRBV5-8 and TRBJ2-5; 8 bases fit TRBD2. The germline V gene encodes CDR1 SGHTS and CDR2 YDEGEE. V was pared by 1 base and J by 5 bases, with 7 bases of the junction left unmatched. This CDR3 has 15 residues. The CDR3 is CASSLSGAGVETQYF. The CDR3 nucleotides read TGTGCCAGCAGCTTGTCAGGAGCGGGAGTGGAGACCCAGTACTTC.

The chain joins TRBV7-9 to TRBJ1-1, with 8 nucleotides matching TRBD1. The junction had 10 bases not matched to a gene; V was cut back by 6 bases and J by 4 bases. CDR3 length: 15 residues. Germline-derived CDR1 and CDR2 are SEHNR and FQNEAQ (reference sequence). The CDR3 DNA reads TGTGCCAGCAGTCGCCAGACAGGGGAATTCACTGAAGCTTTCTTT. Amino acids: CASSRQTGEFTEAFF. The entire variable domain, with the rest obtained from reference TRBV7-9 and TRBJ1-1, is as follows: DTGVSQNPRHKITKRGQNVTFRCDPISEHNRLYWYRQTLGQGPEFLTYFQNEAQLEKSRLLSDRFSAERPKGSFSTLEIQRTEQGDSAMYLCASSRQTGEFTEAFFGQGTRLTVV.

This sequence joins TRBV6-5 and TRBJ1-4, with 12 nucleotides matching TRBD1. Germline values: CDR1 MNHEY, CDR2 SVGAGI. J was trimmed by 6 bases and V by 5 bases; bases with no gene match: 1. CDR3 size: 14 residues. CDR3 amino acids: CASSRDRGHEKLFF. CDR3 nucleotide sequence: TGTGCCAGCAGTCGGGACAGGGGGCATGAAAAACTGTTTTTT.

The chain recombines TRBV29-1 with TRBJ2-7; 9 bases match TRBD1. The V gene's germline CDR1 is SQVTM and CDR2 ANQGSEA. V shed 7 bases, J shed 2 bases, and the junction held 9 bases outside the gene matches. CDR3 size: 14 residues. The CDR3 protein is CSASRGQGTYEQYF. The CDR3 DNA follows: TGCAGCGCCTCCAGGGGACAGGGAACCTACGAGCAGTACTTC.

V is TRBV19 and J is TRBJ2-2; 10 bases match TRBD1. CDR1 and CDR2 (germline): LNHDA, SQIVND (reference sequence). The ends lost 0 bases at V and 4 bases at J; junction bases unmatched: 8. The CDR3 sequence is 18 residues long. This CDR3 is CASSIDSGTGARTGELFF. The CDR3 DNA is TGTGCCAGTAGTATAGACTCGGGGACAGGGGCGCGCACCGGGGAGCTGTTTTTT.

V and J are TRBV5-1 and TRBJ2-5, with TRBD2 matching 14 bases. This CDR3 comprises 15 residues. CDR1 is SGHRS, CDR2 YFSETQ, per germline. V lost 7 bases to trimming and J lost 2 bases; unmatched junction nucleotides: 4. CDR3 DNA sequence: TGCGCCAGCGGGACTAGCGGGAGAGATCAAGAGACCCAGTACTTC. The encoded protein is CASGTSGRDQETQYF.

In this sample, this clone turned up once. The chain couples TRBV15 to TRBJ1-5; tentative D call: TRBD1 (5 bases). This CDR3 has 14 residues. Germline CDR1 LNHNV, CDR2 YYDKDF (reference sequence). Trimming removed 2 bases at V and 0 bases at J, with 5 bases between. CDR3 in DNA: TGTGCCACCAGCAGACAGGGTAGCAATCAGCCCCAGCATTTT. Residues: CATSRQGSNQPQHF.

The chain couples TRBV28 to TRBJ2-7; 8 nucleotides line up with TRBD2. Trimming removed 6 bases from V and 2 bases from J; junction bases left unmatched: 6. This CDR3 has 14 amino acids. Germline values: CDR1 MDHEN, CDR2 SYDVKM. This chain's CDR3 is CASSARGGTYEQYF. The CDR3 DNA is TGTGCCAGCAGCGCCCGGGGGGGAACCTACGAGCAGTACTTC.

This chain uses TRBV2 with TRBJ1-5; no clear D. CDR1 and CDR2 from the germline V gene are SNHLY and FYNNEI. V shed 4 bases and J shed 0 bases, with 4 bases lying between them. The CDR3 contains 13 residues. The CDR3 spells CASSAYSNQPQHF. The CDR3 DNA is TGTGCCAGCAGTGCCTATAGCAATCAGCCCCAGCATTTT.

This sequence joins TRBV23-1 and TRBJ1-1; no reliable D call. TRBV23-1 is noted as an ORF with a role that remains uncertain. Trimming shortened V by 6 bases and J by 7 bases, and 3 bases separated the two germline ends. CDR3 length equals 9 residues. CDR3 amino acids: CASSGEAFF. Here the CDR3 DNA reads TGCGCCAGCAGCGGTGAAGCTTTCTTT.

The rearrangement links TRBV19 to TRBJ2-1; 13 nucleotides line up with TRBD2. CDR1 LNHDA and CDR2 SQIVND come from the germline V gene (reference sequence). Losses at the gene ends were 3 bases for V and 7 bases for J; bases not matched to a gene: 6. The CDR3 spans 16 residues. CDR3 residues: CASSMLGLAGENEQFF. The DNA of the CDR3 is TGTGCCAGTAGTATGTTAGGACTAGCGGGGGAGAATGAGCAGTTCTTC.